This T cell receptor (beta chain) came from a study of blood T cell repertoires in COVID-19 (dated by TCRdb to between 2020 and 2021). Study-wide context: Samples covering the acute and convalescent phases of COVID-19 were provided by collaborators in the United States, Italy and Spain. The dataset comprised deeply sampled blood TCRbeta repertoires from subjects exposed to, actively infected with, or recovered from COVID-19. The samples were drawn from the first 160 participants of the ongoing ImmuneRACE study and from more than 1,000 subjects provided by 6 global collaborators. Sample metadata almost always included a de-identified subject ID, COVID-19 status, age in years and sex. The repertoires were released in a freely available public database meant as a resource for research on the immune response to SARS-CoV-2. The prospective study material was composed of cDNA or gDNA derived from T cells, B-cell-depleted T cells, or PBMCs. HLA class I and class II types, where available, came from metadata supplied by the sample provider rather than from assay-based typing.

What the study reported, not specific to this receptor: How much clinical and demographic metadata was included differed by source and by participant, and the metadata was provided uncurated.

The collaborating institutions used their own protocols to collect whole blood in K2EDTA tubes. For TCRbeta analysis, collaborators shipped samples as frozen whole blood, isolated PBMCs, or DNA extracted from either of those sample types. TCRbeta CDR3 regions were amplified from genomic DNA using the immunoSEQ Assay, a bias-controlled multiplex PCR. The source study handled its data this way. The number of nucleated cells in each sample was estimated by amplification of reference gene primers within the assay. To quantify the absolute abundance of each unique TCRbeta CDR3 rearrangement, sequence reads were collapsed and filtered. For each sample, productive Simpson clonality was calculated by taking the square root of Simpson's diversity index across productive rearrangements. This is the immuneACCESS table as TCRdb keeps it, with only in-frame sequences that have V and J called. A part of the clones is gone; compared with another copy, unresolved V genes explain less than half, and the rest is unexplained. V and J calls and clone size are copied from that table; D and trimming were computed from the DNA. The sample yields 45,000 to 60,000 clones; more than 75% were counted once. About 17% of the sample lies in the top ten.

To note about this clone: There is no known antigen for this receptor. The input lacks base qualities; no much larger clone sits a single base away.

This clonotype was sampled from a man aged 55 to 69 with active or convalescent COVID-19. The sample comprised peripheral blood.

The encoded CDR3 is CASSRDTYNEQFF. At the DNA level, the sequence is TGTGCCAGCAGTCGGGACACCTACAATGAGCAGTTCTTC. The V and J segments used are TRBV12-3 or TRBV12-4 and TRBJ2-1; TRBD1 is perhaps the D gene, given 6 matching bases. At the junction V is shortened by 5 bases and J by 2 bases, with 7 bases in between. Its CDR3 holds 13 amino acids, cysteine through phenylalanine. Only the CDR3 DNA stays, 39 bases, in frame from base 1.